The 21 T cell receptor beta chains listed next were all sequenced from one sample in a study of CD8+ T cells in alopecia areata. Extraction and reverse transcription of RNA yielded cDNA as the sequencing template. Sequencing used immunoSEQ multiplex PCR; TCRdb keeps in-frame clones, though not all of them. Of some 170,000 clones listed, 50% to 75% were seen once; the top ten hold about 15%. Sequenced here: CD4+ T cells sorted from blood, sampled at week 0. All receptors derive from a human donor with alopecia areata.

The CDR3 DNA follows: TGTGCCAGCAGCGTAGGGGTCACGCTCCCTGGAAACACCATATATTTT. Translating it yields CASSVGVTLPGNTIYF. The chain combines TRBV9 with TRBJ1-3, with unresolved D. CDR3 length: 16 amino acids. The germline CDR1 and CDR2 sequences are SGDLS and YYNGEE. V gave up 0 bases and J gave up 2 bases, with 12 bases separating them.

This clone occurred a few times. The CDR3 DNA reads as TGTGCCAGCAGCTTATCAACAGGACAGGCCCATGGGGAAAAACTGTTTTTT. Amino acid sequence: CASSLSTGQAHGEKLFF. The chain is built from TRBV7-9 and TRBJ1-4; 7 nucleotides align to TRBD1. Germline CDR1 reads SEHNR; CDR2 reads FQNEAQ (reference sequence). V lost 2 bases and J lost 8; bases outside the gene matches: 14. This CDR3 contains 17 residues. The full variable domain, rest sourced from reference TRBV7-9 and TRBJ1-4, is DTGVSQNPRHKITKRGQNVTFRCDPISEHNRLYWYRQTLGQGPEFLTYFQNEAQLEKSRLLSDRFSAERPKGSFSTLEIQRTEQGDSAMYLCASSLSTGQAHGEKLFFGSGTQLSVL.

Turning to this clone: The sample contains more than one DNA sequence encoding this CDR3. The chain employs TRBV29-1 and TRBJ1-5; TRBD1 matches 8 bases. The CDR3 spans 12 residues. Trimming cost V 5 bases and J 4 bases; bases outside gene matches: 1. Germline V lookup: CDR1 SQVTM, CDR2 ANQGSEA. CDR3 coding DNA: TGCAGCGTTCGACAGGGGAATCAGCCCCAGCATTTT. This sequence encodes CSVRQGNQPQHF.

The V gene is TRBV7-8, the J gene TRBJ1-1; no firm D call. Germline V gene sequence: CDR1 SGHVS, CDR2 FQNEAQ. This CDR3 has 12 residues. Trimming left V 5 bases short and J 6 bases short, with 10 bases between. As DNA, the CDR3 is TGTGCCAGCAGCCAAGGTCGGTCTGAAGCTTTCTTT. Protein sequence: CASSQGRSEAFF.

The chain carries TRBV30 and TRBJ1-4; D possibly corresponds to TRBD1 (5 bases). Trimming pared 0 bases from V and 11 bases from J, leaving 10 bases between. Germline CDR1 and CDR2: GTSNPN and SVGIG (reference sequence). The CDR3 loop spans 12 amino acids. CDR3 residues: CAWSVGGDKLFF. The CDR3 nucleotides are TGTGCCTGGAGTGTGGGAGGGGACAAACTGTTTTTT.

The chain is built from TRBV5-1 and TRBJ2-5; 8 positions match TRBD1. The junction had 16 bases not matched to a gene; V was cut back by 4 bases and J by 5 bases. Germline lookup yields CDR1 SGHRS and CDR2 YFSETQ. CDR3 length: 17 residues. This CDR3 is CASSLTAARTGWETQYF. The DNA of the CDR3 is TGCGCCAGCAGCCTGACCGCGGCCCGGACAGGGTGGGAGACCCAGTACTTC.

The V call is TRBV23-1, the J call TRBJ2-2; 8 nucleotides agree with TRBD2. TRBV23-1 falls under the ORF class, with uncertain function. The CDR3 sequence is 17 residues long. V gave up 4 bases and J gave up 0 bases; unmatched junction bases: 7. For the CDR3, the DNA is TGCGCCAGCAGTCCCGGGAGGGCGCGGTCGAACACCGGGGAGCTGTTTTTT. The encoded protein is CASSPGRARSNTGELFF.

The chain links TRBV7-9 to TRBJ1-6, with D unclear. Germline-derived CDR1 and CDR2 are SEHNR and FQNEAQ (reference sequence). The CDR3 covers 16 residues. V was shortened by 5 bases and J by 4 bases, with 15 bases between the two germline ends. CDR3 protein: CASSLAPEGYNSPLHF. The CDR3 DNA sequence: TGTGCCAGCAGCCTGGCCCCTGAAGGGTATAATTCACCCCTCCACTTT.

V gene TRBV27 combines with J gene TRBJ1-5; TRBD1 might be the D (5 bases). The CDR3 contains 13 residues. Germline V CDR1 and CDR2: MNHEY, SMNVEV (reference sequence). V lost 6 bases and J 10 bases, leaving 16 bases between the germline ends. The CDR3 here is CASRSDTNGPQHF. The CDR3 DNA is TGTGCCAGCAGGTCGGACACCAATGGCCCCCAGCATTTT.

This chain joins TRBV30 and TRBJ2-7; D not certain. The CDR3 length is 11 residues. The V and J ends lost 0 bases and 10 bases respectively, with 10 bases between them. Germline loops: CDR1 GTSNPN, CDR2 SVGIG (reference sequence). CDR3 DNA sequence: TGTGCCTGGAGTGTCGGGCTATTTCAGTACTTC. Its protein is CAWSVGLFQYF.

V gene TRBV7-9 combines with J gene TRBJ1-5; D remains unclear. V was clipped by 3 bases and J by 5 bases, with 11 bases between them. The CDR3 runs to 14 residues. Germline-derived CDR1 and CDR2 are SEHNR and FQNEAQ (reference sequence). The CDR3 loop is CASSFETSDQPQHF. CDR3 sequence (DNA): TGTGCCAGCAGCTTCGAAACCTCCGATCAGCCCCAGCATTTT.

This chain uses TRBV10-3 with TRBJ1-1; TRBD1 matches 8 bases. The CDR3 sequence is 13 residues long. V was pared by 8 bases and J by 0 bases, with 2 bases of the junction left unmatched. CDR1 ENHRY and CDR2 SYGVKD come from the germline V gene. DNA of the CDR3: TGTGCCATCTCGGGACAGGTGAACACTGAAGCTTTCTTT. It is translated as CAISGQVNTEAFF.

A few counts support this clone. This chain joins TRBV25-1 and TRBJ1-1; 7 bases agree with TRBD1. Unmatched junction bases numbered 12, after V lost 4 bases and J lost 10 bases. Germline V gives CDR1 MGHDK, CDR2 SYGVNS. The CDR3 has 14 amino acids. The CDR3 reads CASSAHNRGSGAFF. The DNA for the CDR3 is TGTGCCAGCAGTGCCCACAACAGGGGATCTGGAGCTTTCTTT.

The rearrangement links TRBV29-1 to TRBJ2-1; 7 nucleotides agree with TRBD1. The CDR3 is 17 residues long. In germline, CDR1 is SQVTM, CDR2 ANQGSEA. V shed 5 bases and J 1 base; nucleotides not matched to a gene: 14. The CDR3 bases are TGCAGCGTTTGCCAGGGGGTTTACTTTTCTTCCTACAATGAGCAGTTCTTC. Protein: CSVCQGVYFSSYNEQFF.

The rearrangement links TRBV30 to TRBJ2-1, with TRBD2 matching over 9 bases. The trim removed 0 bases at V and 15 bases at J, leaving 6 bases unmatched. Germline V CDR1 and CDR2: GTSNPN, SVGIG (reference sequence). This CDR3 has 12 residues. This CDR3 is CAWSVQSGGRFF. As DNA, the CDR3 is TGTGCCTGGAGTGTACAAAGCGGGGGGCGGTTCTTC.

Here the CDR3 reads CASNPGTGAYNEQFF. The DNA of the CDR3 is TGTGCCAGCAACCCAGGGACAGGGGCCTACAATGAGCAGTTCTTC. The V call is TRBV7-9, the J call TRBJ2-1; 10 nucleotides align to TRBD1. Germline V lookup: CDR1 SEHNR, CDR2 FQNEAQ (reference sequence). CDR3 length: 15 residues. With 7 bases clipped from V and 2 bases from J, the junction kept 5 bases outside the gene matches.

CDR3: CASSPSQGYNQPQHF. DNA of the CDR3: TGTGCCAGCAGTCCATCACAGGGATACAATCAGCCCCAGCATTTT. The chain couples TRBV11-2 to TRBJ1-5; possibly TRBD1 for D (6 bases). V shed 6 bases and J shed 3 bases, with 15 bases lying between them. The CDR3 contains 15 residues. The germline V gene has CDR1 SGHAT and CDR2 FQNNGV.

CDR3 nucleotides: TGTGCCATCAGTGACCCGACATACAACTATGGCTACACCTTC. This sequence encodes CAISDPTYNYGYTF. The V and J genes are TRBV10-3 and TRBJ1-2; unclear D gene. Trimming cost V 3 bases and J 2 bases, with 10 bases left between them. Per germline, CDR1 ENHRY and CDR2 SYGVKD. The CDR3 totals 14 residues.

This sequence joins TRBV5-6 and TRBJ1-2; no clear D. Germline loops: CDR1 SGHDT, CDR2 YYEEEE. V was pared by 0 bases and J by 4 bases, with 13 bases between. The CDR3 runs 15 residues. CDR3 DNA: TGTGCCAGCAGCTTGGATCCAGACGCCGTCTATGGCTACACCTTC. This translates into CASSLDPDAVYGYTF.

The chain recombines TRBV15 with TRBJ1-2, with D possibly matching TRBD1 (6 bases). Trimming cost V 4 bases and J 7 bases, with 13 bases left between them. The CDR3 is 13 amino acids. CDR1 is LNHNV and CDR2 is YYDKDF in the germline V gene (reference sequence). This CDR3 is CATSTRQEGGYTF. The CDR3 coding sequence is TGTGCCACCAGCACCAGACAGGAGGGTGGCTACACCTTC. Filled out from reference TRBV15 and TRBJ1-2, the complete variable domain reads DAMVIQNPRYQVTQFGKPVTLSCSQTLNHNVMYWYQQKSSQAPKLLFHYYDKDFNNEADTPDNFQSRRPNTSFCFLDIRSPGLGDTAMYLCATSTRQEGGYTFGSGTRLTVV.

The J gene is TRBJ1-4, the V gene TRBV29-1, with 7 bases identical to TRBD1. The V segment lost 3 bases and the J segment 7 bases; nucleotides outside the gene matches: 5. Germline V gene data show CDR1 as SQVTM and CDR2 as ANQGSEA. The CDR3 sequence is 13 residues long. CDR3 protein: CSVEVRGSEKLFF. The CDR3 bases are TGCAGCGTTGAGGTCAGGGGGAGTGAAAAACTGTTTTTT.